This TCR beta chain was captured by sequencing in a study of T cells after yellow fever vaccination. Each CDR3 protein gets one entry after TCRdb re-called the 5' RACE reads with MiXCR. Of under 200,000 distinct CDR3 sequences listed, approximately 9.9% are singletons. As concerns this clonotype: The antigen remains unidentified.

Study results and limitations: A faster peak, day 5 versus 15, was reached by the weaker secondary response.

This sequence originates from a man younger than 35 who received the YFV17D yellow fever vaccine. The sample was CD8+ T cells sorted from PBMCs, taken 15 days after the yellow fever booster vaccination.

This chain's CDR3 is CASSLGTGVNTEAFF. In DNA form, the CDR3 reads TGCGCCAGCAGCCTCGGGACAGGGGTGAACACTGAAGCTTTCTTT. This chain links TRBV4-1 with TRBJ1-1; 10 nucleotides align to TRBD1. The V gene end was trimmed by 4 bases and the J gene end by 0 bases; junction bases not matched to a gene: 2. Germline CDR1 MGHRA, CDR2 YSYEKL. This CDR3 region has 15 residues.